These 26 T cell receptor beta chains originate from one sample sequenced in a study of T-cell reconstitution after alpha-beta-depleted transplantation in children (dated by TCRdb to the mid-2010s). The treatment or condition label for this specimen denotes: allogeneic hematopoietic cell transplantation with graft depleted of TCRalphabeta T cells and CD19 B cells. The method was PCR. Instrument on record: Illumina HiSeq 2500. To normalize quantification of the TCRbeta repertoire, the TCR libraries were built with molecular barcoding that relied on unique molecular identifiers. The public reads were quality trimmed at Q25 with fastp and then assembled into clones with MiXCR by TCRdb, keeping productive beta chains. Each record represents a unique CDR3 protein, reported with the most common genes and DNA among its rows. The sample profile shows hundreds of thousands of distinct CDR3 sequences; 8.2% of them were found once. Clones ranked in the top ten supply 5% to 7% of the sample.

This material consisted of PBMCs, mostly from graft donor cells, taken 180 days after TCRalphabeta/CD19-depleted stem cell transplant. The receptors were gathered from a male patient younger than 18 who had a stem cell transplant for acute lymphoblastic leukemia, so the T cells may come from the graft donor.

This clonotype was detected many times. The J gene is TRBJ1-6, the V gene TRBV20-1, with 7 positions matching TRBD1. The CDR3 covers 17 residues. The V segment lost 0 bases and the J segment 4 bases; nucleotides outside the gene matches: 9. Per germline, CDR1 DFQATT and CDR2 SNEGSKA (reference sequence). In nucleotides, the CDR3 is TGCAGTGCTAGAGATAGTGCGCAGACAGGGTATAATTCACCCCTCCACTTT. Amino acids: CSARDSAQTGYNSPLHF.

This clonotype was counted many times. The V call is TRBV5-1, the J call TRBJ1-4, with 8 bases that match TRBD1. The CDR3 loop spans 15 amino acids. The ends lost 4 bases at V and 5 bases at J; junction bases unmatched: 7. Germline CDR1 and CDR2: SGHRS and YFSETQ. CDR3 nucleotides: TGCGCCAGCAGCCCCGGACAGGGCTCCAATGAAAAACTGTTTTTT. Encoded protein: CASSPGQGSNEKLFF.

The table lists this clonotype with many counts. This chain joins TRBV6-1 and TRBJ2-5, with D maybe TRBD1 (6 bases). This CDR3 has 15 amino acids. Germline values: CDR1 MNHNS, CDR2 SASEGT. The V end lost 6 bases, the J end lost 0 bases, and 14 bases lay between the germline ends. Here the CDR3 reads CASRPLTGYQETQYF. As DNA, the CDR3 is TGTGCCAGCAGGCCGCTTACAGGGTACCAAGAGACCCAGTACTTC.

The V call is TRBV28, the J call TRBJ2-2; D uncertain. The V end was cut by 5 bases, the J end by 0 bases, with 13 bases between. The germline gives CDR1 MDHEN, CDR2 SYDVKM. The CDR3 contains 16 residues. The CDR3 region has the DNA TGTGCCAGCAGTCCCCCAGGCGCCTCGAACACCGGGGAGCTGTTTTTT. Translation: CASSPPGASNTGELFF.

This clonotype was seen ten or more times. V is TRBV3-1 and J is TRBJ1-1; D call uncertain. V dropped 1 base and J dropped 4 bases, with 7 bases sitting between them. The CDR3 has 13 residues. Per the germline V gene, CDR1 is LGHDT and CDR2 is YNNKEL (reference sequence). The CDR3 DNA sequence: TGTGCCAGCAGCCAAGGGTGGGTCACTGAAGCTTTCTTT. It yields the protein CASSQGWVTEAFF.

Ten or more counts support this clonotype. CDR3 in amino acids: CASSSGSLQGREQYF. The CDR3, as DNA: TGTGCCAGCAGCTCCGGAAGCCTACAGGGGCGCGAGCAGTACTTC. The rearrangement uses TRBV7-9 and TRBJ2-7, with 7 bases fitting TRBD1. The CDR3 runs 15 residues. Germline CDR1 reads SEHNR; CDR2 reads FQNEAQ (reference sequence). V dropped 4 bases and J dropped 6; count of bases not matched to a gene: 12.

There are many counts of this clonotype. This chain joins TRBV7-3 and TRBJ2-5, with unresolved D. The CDR3 has 11 amino acids. V dropped 2 bases and J dropped 7 bases, with 5 bases sitting between them. From germline, CDR1 is SGHTA and CDR2 FQGTGA. The CDR3 sequence is CASSLPGTQYF. The CDR3 coding sequence is TGTGCCAGCAGCTTACCGGGGACCCAGTACTTC.

This clonotype was seen repeatedly, ten times or more. The J gene is TRBJ1-5, the V gene TRBV4-1; 8 bases are shared with TRBD1. The CDR3 has 15 amino acids. Trimming at V came to 4 bases and at J to 6 bases, leaving 8 bases not matched to a gene. Germline V gives CDR1 MGHRA, CDR2 YSYEKL. CDR3 DNA sequence: TGCGCCAGCAGCCTTAATCAGGGGGCCCGTCAGCCCCAGCATTTT. It translates to CASSLNQGARQPQHF.

This clonotype was detected many times. This rearrangement joins TRBV6-1 to TRBJ2-3; 9 bases are a match to TRBD2. J gave up 0 bases and V 6 bases, and 13 bases lay outside the gene matches. This CDR3 has 18 amino acids. From germline, CDR1 is MNHNS and CDR2 SASEGT. The CDR3: CASRSVGGRAKSTDTQYF. The CDR3 DNA reads TGTGCCAGCAGATCCGTCGGCGGGAGGGCCAAAAGCACAGATACGCAGTATTTT.

This clonotype was observed many times. CDR3 loop: CASSSDSSEETQYF. The DNA of the CDR3 is TGTGCCAGCAGCTCTGACTCATCAGAAGAGACCCAGTACTTC. This rearrangement joins TRBV12-3 or TRBV12-4 to TRBJ2-5; D remains unclear. This CDR3 region has 14 residues. V lost 6 bases and J lost 3, with 14 bases in between.

This clonotype showed up many times. This chain links TRBV20-1 with TRBJ2-3; 9 bases map to TRBD1. The V and J ends lost 3 bases and 4 bases, in that order; junction bases with no gene match: 8. Germline lookup yields CDR1 DFQATT and CDR2 SNEGSKA (reference sequence). This CDR3 region has 15 residues. The CDR3 DNA follows: TGCAGTGCTAGGGCCGGGACAGGGAAGGCAGATACGCAGTATTTT. It codes for CSARAGTGKADTQYF.

This clonotype was counted at least ten times. The V gene is TRBV5-5, the J gene TRBJ1-3, with D unclear. Between the trimmed V and J ends, which lost 3 bases and 6 bases, there was a span of 10 bases. Germline CDR1 is SGHKS and CDR2 is YYEKEE (reference sequence). The CDR3 totals 13 residues. CDR3 residues: CASSSYNENTIYF. The CDR3 region has the DNA TGTGCCAGCAGCTCCTACAATGAAAACACCATATATTTT.

This clonotype was seen ten or more times. This sequence joins TRBV9 and TRBJ2-1; D is possibly TRBD2 (5 bases). The CDR3 totals 16 residues. From germline, CDR1 is SGDLS and CDR2 YYNGEE. V was clipped by 6 bases and J by 4 bases, with 20 bases between them. CDR3 nucleotide sequence: TGTGCCAGCACCCTGGAGGCAAGAGCTTCGTACAATGAGCAGTTCTTC. It yields the protein CASTLEARASYNEQFF. The complete variable domain, with remaining parts taken from reference TRBV9 and TRBJ2-1, reads DSGVTQTPKHLITATGQRVTLRCSPRSGDLSVYWYQQSLDQGLQFLIQYYNGEERAKGNILERFSAQQFPDLHSELNLSSLELGDSALYFCASTLEARASYNEQFFGPGTRLTVL.

Ten or more counts support this clonotype. The chain combines TRBV5-1 with TRBJ2-5, with 12 positions matching TRBD1. J lost 4 bases, V lost 2 bases, and 6 bases had no gene match. The CDR3 runs to 16 residues. Per the germline V gene, CDR1 is SGHRS and CDR2 is YFSETQ. The CDR3 DNA is TGCGCCAGCAGCTTCCGGGACAGGGGGCCTGGAGAGACCCAGTACTTC. Translating gives CASSFRDRGPGETQYF.

This clonotype showed up many times. The CDR3 DNA reads as TGCGCCAGCAGCCAAGATCCTGGGGAGGGCGAGACCCAGTACTTC. Its protein product is CASSQDPGEGETQYF. The chain carries TRBV4-3 and TRBJ2-5, with 7 bases aligning to TRBD2. Germline CDR1 is LGHNA and CDR2 is YSLEER. The CDR3 runs 15 residues. V trimming: 0 bases; J trimming: 5 bases; junction bases outside the gene matches: 6.

The sample holds many counts of this clonotype. The genes are TRBV12-3 or TRBV12-4 and TRBJ2-7; the D gene could be TRBD1 or TRBD2 (6 bases each). V dropped 2 bases and J dropped 7 bases, with 12 bases sitting between them. CDR3 size: 13 residues. CDR3 in amino acids: CASSLRGEGEQYF. CDR3 nucleotide sequence: TGTGCCAGCAGTTTAAGGGGGGAAGGGGAGCAGTACTTC.

This clonotype was seen repeatedly, ten times or more. V gene TRBV2 combines with J gene TRBJ1-4; 8 bases line up with TRBD1. Trimming took 5 bases from V and 5 from J; bases not matched to a gene: 13. Per germline, CDR1 SNHLY and CDR2 FYNNEI. The CDR3 covers 17 residues. CDR3 amino acids: CASSSDRGESRNEKLFF. The CDR3 DNA reads as TGTGCCAGCAGTTCTGACAGGGGCGAGAGCAGGAATGAAAAACTGTTTTTT.

This clonotype showed up many times. V and J are TRBV20-1 and TRBJ2-3; D is undetermined. CDR1 is DFQATT, CDR2 SNEGSKA, per germline (reference sequence). The CDR3 is 11 amino acids. Trimming cost V 6 bases and J 3 bases, with 7 bases left between them. CDR3 region: CSAGRTDTQYF. The DNA of the CDR3 is TGCAGTGCCGGGCGTACAGATACGCAGTATTTT.

In this sample, this clonotype turned up many times. The gene calls are TRBV20-1 and TRBJ1-5; D ambiguous. Looked up from germline, CDR1 is DFQATT and CDR2 is SNEGSKA (reference sequence). Trimming cost V 5 bases and J 3 bases, with 14 bases left between them. This CDR3 region has 14 residues. The CDR3 DNA sequence: TGCAGTGCTTCTAAGGCAGTCTCCAATCAGCCCCAGCATTTT. Translating it yields CSASKAVSNQPQHF.

The chain joins TRBV7-6 to TRBJ2-2; D might be TRBD1 or TRBD2, each matching 7 bases. This CDR3 contains 16 residues. Germline loops: CDR1 SGHVS, CDR2 FNYEAQ. V was trimmed by 4 bases and J by 8 bases, leaving 20 bases between them. CDR3 sequence reads: CASSSWEGTVAGELFF. CDR3 in DNA: TGTGCCAGCAGCTCCTGGGAGGGGACAGTAGCTGGGGAGCTGTTTTTT.

At least ten counts were recorded for this clonotype. The rearrangement uses TRBV29-1 and TRBJ1-6; 7 nucleotides align to TRBD1. Germline CDR1 is SQVTM and CDR2 is ANQGSEA. The CDR3 loop spans 14 amino acids. J gave up 5 bases and V 7 bases, and 8 bases lay outside the gene matches. The CDR3 region is CSATTGSNNSPLHF. CDR3 coding DNA: TGCAGCGCCACGACAGGGAGTAATAATTCACCCCTCCACTTT. The whole variable domain, remainder taken from reference TRBV29-1 and TRBJ1-6, is SAVISQKPSRDICQRGTSLTIQCQVDSQVTMMFWYRQQPGQSLTLIATANQGSEATYESGFVIDKFPISRPNLTFSTLTVSNMSPEDSSIYLCSATTGSNNSPLHFGNGTRLTVT.

This clonotype was counted many times. The chain has TRBV9 and TRBJ2-1, with D possibly TRBD2 on 5 matching bases. V dropped 1 base and J dropped 0 bases, with 17 bases sitting between them. The CDR3 is 18 amino acids. CDR1 is SGDLS, CDR2 YYNGEE, per germline. The CDR3 bases are TGTGCCAGCAGCGTAAACCCCTCCGCGGGTTCCTCCTACAATGAGCAGTTCTTC. Translated: CASSVNPSAGSSYNEQFF.

Only a few counts were recorded for this clonotype. The CDR3 reads CSAWGLPTGTGDTQYF. Written as DNA, the CDR3 is TGCAGTGCTTGGGGGCTCCCGACTGGCACCGGAGATACGCAGTATTTT. This chain joins TRBV20-1 and TRBJ2-3, with a weak D call TRBD1 (6 bases). CDR1 is DFQATT and CDR2 is SNEGSKA in the germline V gene (reference sequence). This CDR3 comprises 16 residues. Trimming left V 5 bases short and J 5 bases short, with 23 bases between.

V usage is TRBV29-1 and J usage is TRBJ2-7; D remains unclear. The CDR3 extends over 14 amino acids. The V end was cut by 3 bases, the J end by 6 bases, with 18 bases between. Germline V lookup: CDR1 SQVTM, CDR2 ANQGSEA. CDR3 bases: TGCAGCGTTGAGGGTCGGCCGGTATATTCCGAGCAGTACTTC. It is translated as CSVEGRPVYSEQYF.

This clonotype came up many times. The V call is TRBV7-9, the J call TRBJ2-1; 7 positions agree with TRBD2. The CDR3 consists of 15 residues. The V and J ends lost 1 base and 7 bases, in that order; junction bases with no gene match: 7. In germline, CDR1 is SEHNR, CDR2 FQNEAQ (reference sequence). The CDR3 DNA reads as TGTGCCAGCAGCTTAGAGCGCGGGAGTTGGAATGAGCAGTTCTTC. This codes for CASSLERGSWNEQFF.

In this sample, this clonotype turned up many times. This chain links TRBV5-1 with TRBJ2-3, with TRBD1 matching 11 bases. Looked up from germline, CDR1 is SGHRS and CDR2 is YFSETQ. The CDR3 covers 15 residues. Losses at the gene ends were 0 bases for V and 6 bases for J; bases not matched to a gene: 3. The CDR3 protein is CASSLEGQGVDTQYF. The CDR3 nucleotides read TGCGCCAGCAGCTTGGAGGGACAGGGGGTTGATACGCAGTATTTT.